The sequence of this TCR beta chain was determined in a study of cytomegalovirus exposure and HLA in healthy donors. PCR used 60 Vbeta primers and 13 Jbeta primers. The assay was immunoSEQ multiplex PCR, and TCRdb's table has in-frame clones only and misses some. This sample has about 120,000 clones; over 70% occur once, and the top ten carry 1.6%. Germline-derived CDR1 and CDR2 are MDHEN and SYDVKM. V shed 4 bases and J 8 bases; nucleotides not matched to a gene: 7. This CDR3 comprises 14 residues. This chain uses TRBV28 with TRBJ1-4; 7 positions match TRBD1. Sequencing was done on a sample of PBMCs. This TCR derives from a woman aged 18-30 years in good health and CMV-seronegative. Written as DNA, the CDR3 is TGTGCCAGCAGTTCAGGGGGTTTTGGGGAAAAACTGTTTTTT. The encoded protein is CASSSGGFGEKLFF.